The 17 T cell receptor beta chains below all came from one sample that was sequenced in a study of breast tumors, draining lymph nodes, adjacent tissues. Samples came from axillary lymph nodes draining the breast cancer. In TCRdb, the multiplex PCR reads were re-called with MiXCR into one record per CDR3 protein. The sample carries 100,000 to 150,000 distinct CDR3 sequences, around 24% recorded once. Material: axillary lymph node tissue. The receptors derive from a female donor with breast cancer. Some clones in this sample may be carry-over from other donors' samples.

This clonotype was detected ten times or more. The chain employs TRBV18 and TRBJ1-2; 8 bases align to TRBD1. CDR3 length: 13 amino acids. The ends lost 8 bases at V and 6 bases at J; junction bases unmatched: 8. Per the germline V gene, CDR1 is KGHSH and CDR2 is LQKENI. The CDR3 protein is CASTLDRADGYTF. DNA of the CDR3: TGTGCCAGCACCTTGGACAGGGCTGATGGCTACACCTTC.

This clonotype turned up a few times. The chain employs TRBV30 and TRBJ1-3; the D gene is possibly TRBD1 (6 bases). V dropped 0 bases and J dropped 4 bases, with 16 bases sitting between them. Germline CDR1 and CDR2: GTSNPN and SVGIG (reference sequence). CDR3 length: 16 amino acids. The CDR3 protein is CAWSVLPDRSGNTIYF. CDR3 bases: TGTGCCTGGAGTGTACTTCCGGACAGATCAGGAAACACCATATATTTT.

This clonotype has at least ten counts. This chain connects TRBV19 to TRBJ1-3; D gene ambiguous. Germline values: CDR1 LNHDA, CDR2 SQIVND (reference sequence). This CDR3 contains 15 residues. The germline V and J ends were trimmed by 5 bases and 0 bases, with 11 bases remaining between them. CDR3 sequence reads: CASSPSAVSGNTIYF. CDR3 DNA: TGTGCCAGTAGTCCCTCCGCGGTCTCTGGAAACACCATATATTTT.

The sample holds many counts of this clonotype. The chain employs TRBV20-1 and TRBJ2-3; tentative D call: TRBD1 (6 bases). CDR3 length: 13 amino acids. Per germline, CDR1 DFQATT and CDR2 SNEGSKA (reference sequence). Trimming removed 6 bases from V and 2 bases from J, with 12 bases in between. The CDR3 DNA reads TGCAGTGCGCCGGACAGATCCACAGATACGCAGTATTTT. It specifies CSAPDRSTDTQYF.

At least ten counts were recorded for this clonotype. The rearrangement links TRBV7-8 to TRBJ1-5; 7 nucleotides align to TRBD1. The CDR3 has 15 amino acids. The V gene end was trimmed by 2 bases and the J gene end by 3 bases; junction bases not matched to a gene: 4. From germline, CDR1 is SGHVS and CDR2 FQNEAQ. The chain's CDR3 is CASSLRDSLNQPQHF. The CDR3 nucleotides are TGTGCCAGCAGCTTACGGGACAGTCTCAATCAGCCCCAGCATTTT.

In regard to this clonotype: A much larger clone sits a single nucleotide away, making a read error possible. The chain links TRBV5-1 to TRBJ2-3; TRBD2 agrees at 7 bases. The CDR3 is made up of 15 amino acids. The V gene end was trimmed by 8 bases and the J gene end by 2 bases; junction bases not matched to a gene: 11. Germline-derived CDR1 and CDR2 are SGHRS and YFSETQ. Written as DNA, the CDR3 is TGCGCCAGTTCTGGGGCTAGCGGACACACAGATACGCAGTATTTT. Residues: CASSGASGHTDTQYF.

The rearrangement links TRBV5-4 to TRBJ2-1; TRBD2 matches at 13 bases. Trimming took 4 bases from V and 8 from J; bases not matched to a gene: 9. The CDR3 consists of 16 residues. CDR1 is SGHNT and CDR2 is YYREEE in the germline V gene (reference sequence). This chain's CDR3 is CASSPAGLAGDHEQFF. The CDR3 DNA is TGTGCCAGCAGCCCGGCCGGACTAGCGGGAGACCATGAGCAGTTCTTC.

In this sample, this clonotype turned up many times. The chain uses TRBV5-8 and TRBJ2-1; 8 bases map to TRBD1. This CDR3 has 15 amino acids. V gave up 2 bases and J gave up 5 bases; unmatched junction bases: 6. CDR1 and CDR2 (germline): SGHTS, YDEGEE. The CDR3 nucleotides read TGTGCCAGCAGCTTAGGACAGGGCGCCGACAATGAGCAGTTCTTC. Translation gives CASSLGQGADNEQFF.

This clonotype was observed a handful of times. The chain is built from TRBV19 and TRBJ2-6; no firm D call. Trimming stripped 1 base from V and 4 bases from J, with 8 bases between. Germline V gene data show CDR1 as LNHDA and CDR2 as SQIVND (reference sequence). The CDR3 covers 15 residues. CDR3 protein: CASSIGLRGANVLTF. In DNA form, the CDR3 reads TGTGCCAGTAGTATAGGCCTCCGGGGGGCCAACGTCCTGACTTTC.

The V gene is TRBV9, the J gene TRBJ2-7, with 12 bases matching TRBD1. Looked up from germline, CDR1 is SGDLS and CDR2 is YYNGEE. The CDR3 runs 16 residues. After removal of 4 bases from V and 2 bases from J, the junction contained 7 bases not matched to a gene. The DNA of the CDR3 is TGTGCCAGCAGCCCCCGGGACAGGGGGCGCGCCTACGAGCAGTACTTC. It encodes CASSPRDRGRAYEQYF.

In its sample, this clonotype was seen once. A much larger clone differs from this one at a single base, so this may be a read error. V usage is TRBV12-3 or TRBV12-4 and J usage is TRBJ2-6; weak D call: TRBD1 (5 bases). The CDR3 consists of 17 residues. As DNA, the CDR3 is TGTGCCAGCAGTTTAAACGCAGGGCCCTCTGGGGCCGACGTCCTGACTTTC. This sequence encodes CASSLNAGPSGADVLTF.

For this clonotype: This may be a read error, as it is one base from a much larger clone. No conserved phenylalanine or tryptophan is present at the end of the CDR3, so a read error is the likely explanation. The rearrangement joins TRBV6-5 to TRBJ2-1; TRBD2 is a possible D gene (5 bases). Germline values: CDR1 MNHEY, CDR2 SVGAGI. V was cut by 0 bases and J by 9 bases, with 9 bases left in between. The CDR3 has 13 residues. This chain's CDR3 is CASSYSGRGEQFL. The CDR3 DNA reads as TGTGCCAGCAGTTACTCGGGCCGGGGTGAGCAGTTCCTC.

This clonotype was seen repeatedly, ten times or more. CDR3 sequence reads: CASSITRGSYNEQFF. DNA of the CDR3: TGTGCCAGTAGTATAACCAGGGGGTCCTACAATGAGCAGTTCTTC. The chain couples TRBV19 to TRBJ2-1; TRBD1 matches at 7 bases. Germline lookup yields CDR1 LNHDA and CDR2 SQIVND (reference sequence). The V and J ends lost 2 bases and 1 base, in that order; junction bases with no gene match: 2. This CDR3 has 15 residues.

This clonotype appeared once. Given a much more abundant clone one base away, this may be a read error. V usage is TRBV19 and J usage is TRBJ1-5; 9 positions agree with TRBD1. Germline lookup yields CDR1 LNHDA and CDR2 SQIVND (reference sequence). V was clipped by 6 bases and J by 15 bases; unmatched bases: 15. This CDR3 is built from 14 residues. Here the CDR3 reads CASSSAGTGFARHF. DNA of the CDR3: TGTGCCAGTAGCTCCGCCGGGACAGGGTTTGCCCGGCATTTT.

This clonotype came up many times. The rearrangement uses TRBV19 and TRBJ2-3; 8 nucleotides match TRBD2. This CDR3 is 18 amino acids long. Per the germline V gene, CDR1 is LNHDA and CDR2 is SQIVND (reference sequence). V lost 0 bases, J lost 2 bases, and 10 bases stayed unmatched. CDR3 DNA sequence: TGTGCCAGTAGTATAGATGATTCGCGGGGGGTTGCCACAGATACGCAGTATTTT. Translating gives CASSIDDSRGVATDTQYF.

Of note for this clonotype: A much more abundant neighbour one base away suggests this may be a read error. The rearrangement links TRBV30 to TRBJ2-7, with 8 bases lining up with TRBD2. CDR1 GTSNPN and CDR2 SVGIG come from the germline V gene (reference sequence). V lost 2 bases and J lost 2; bases outside the gene matches: 5. The CDR3 is made up of 14 amino acids. Here the CDR3 reads CAWSTGTRAYEQYF. The CDR3 region has the DNA TGTGCCTGGAGTACCGGGACTAGGGCCTACGAGCAGTACTTC. The full variable domain, rest sourced from reference TRBV30 and TRBJ2-7, is SQTIHQWPATLVQPVGSPLSLECTVEGTSNPNLYWYRQAAGRGLQLLFYSVGIGQISSEVPQNLSASRPQDRQFILSSKKLLLSDSGFYLCAWSTGTRAYEQYFGPGTRLTVT.

The sample holds a few counts of this clonotype. The genes are TRBV6-6 and TRBJ2-3; 16 positions match TRBD2. CDR3 length: 16 residues. Germline trimming cut 4 bases from V and 3 bases from J; bases unmatched to any gene: 1. The germline V gene has CDR1 MNHNY and CDR2 SVGAGI (reference sequence). DNA for the CDR3: TGTGCCAGCAGTTGGGGACTAGCGGGAGGGACAGATACGCAGTATTTT. This translates into CASSWGLAGGTDTQYF.